The rows below give T cell receptor beta chains drawn from one sample of a study of CD8 T cells in Susac syndrome. TCRdb used MiXCR to reprocess the immunoSEQ multiplex PCR reads, holding one entry per CDR3 protein. The sample includes under 200,000 distinct CDR3 sequences, roughly 95% of them seen just once. Material: CD4+ T cells from PBMCs. The receptors derive from a human donor with Susac syndrome. The CDR3 runs from the conserved cysteine through the conserved F or W. Each record gives: J gene, clone size, D gene, V gene, CDR3 DNA, CDR3 protein. The D gene is left open where the match is weak. The size field is filled for only some rows; it gives once, few, many or a size class.

J: TRBJ1-1; size: few; D: NA; V: TRBV5-8; DNA: TGTGCCAGCAGCTTGATCACTGAAGCTTTCTTT; CDR3: CASSLITEAFF
J: TRBJ2-1; size: once; D: NA; V: TRBV19; DNA: TGTGCCACCGCTCAGGGTACGAGGGCTTACAATGAGCAGTTCTTC; CDR3: CATAQGTRAYNEQFF
J: TRBJ1-5; size: once; D: NA; V: TRBV7-2; DNA: TGTGCCAGCAGCTTAGGACGGTATAGCAATCAGCCCCAGCATTTT; CDR3: CASSLGRYSNQPQHF
J: TRBJ1-1; size: NA; D: NA; V: TRBV30; DNA: TGTGCCTGGAGTGTACTGTACACTGAAGCTTTCTTT; CDR3: CAWSVLYTEAFF
J: TRBJ1-1; size: NA; D: NA; V: TRBV19; DNA: TGTGCCAGTAGTGCACAGGGAATTAACACTGAAGCTTTCTTT; CDR3: CASSAQGINTEAFF
J: TRBJ1-6; size: once; D: NA; V: TRBV4-2; DNA: TGTGCCAGCAGCCGGGGAGGGGGTCAGTCACCCCTCCACTTT; CDR3: CASSRGGGQSPLHF
J: TRBJ1-2; size: NA; D: NA; V: TRBV6-2/TRBV6-3; DNA: TGTGCCACCAACACCGGGGACGGTATCTATGGCTACACCTTC; CDR3: CATNTGDGIYGYTF
J: TRBJ2-1; size: NA; D: NA; V: TRBV28; DNA: TGTGCCAGCAAGGACAATGAGCAGTTCTTC; CDR3: CASKDNEQFF
J: TRBJ1-1; size: NA; D: NA; V: TRBV20-1; DNA: TGCAGTGCTAGAGATTCGGGGGGCCGGGACACTGAAGCTTTCTTT; CDR3: CSARDSGGRDTEAFF
J: TRBJ2-4; size: NA; D: TRBD1; V: TRBV2; DNA: TGTGCCAGCGGGACAGAAAACATTCAGTACTTC; CDR3: CASGTENIQYF
J: TRBJ1-2; size: NA; D: TRBD1; V: TRBV27; DNA: TGTGCCAGCAGTTCCCGGGACAGAGGGTGGGGCTACACCTTC; CDR3: CASSSRDRGWGYTF
J: TRBJ2-3; size: NA; D: TRBD2; V: TRBV20-1; DNA: TGCAGTGCGCTTAGCGGGGGGGAAGATACGCAGTATTTT; CDR3: CSALSGGEDTQYF
J: TRBJ1-5; size: once; D: NA; V: TRBV4-1; DNA: TGCGCCAGCAGCCAATCAACAGGTGATAGACCCCAGCATTTT; CDR3: CASSQSTGDRPQHF
J: TRBJ2-3; size: NA; D: TRBD1; V: TRBV7-2; DNA: TGTGCCAGCAGCCTACCGACAGGGCGCGCAGATACGCAGTATTTT; CDR3: CASSLPTGRADTQYF
J: TRBJ2-7; size: NA; D: TRBD1; V: TRBV18; DNA: TGTGCCAGCTCACCACTACAGGGGACGGAAGAGCAGTACTTC; CDR3: CASSPLQGTEEQYF
J: TRBJ1-1; size: NA; D: NA; V: TRBV29-1; DNA: TGCAGCGTTGACCCAACGGGGATAGGCGCTGAAGCTTTCTTT; CDR3: CSVDPTGIGAEAFF
J: TRBJ2-2; size: NA; D: TRBD2; V: TRBV15; DNA: TGTGCCACCAGCAGAGATCCTGCTAGCGGGAGCCCGAACACCGGGGAGCTGTTTTTT; CDR3: CATSRDPASGSPNTGELFF
J: TRBJ2-5; size: NA; D: NA; V: TRBV7-2; DNA: TGTGCCAGCAGCTTACGTTCGGACCAAGAGACCCAGTACTTC; CDR3: CASSLRSDQETQYF
J: TRBJ1-1; size: NA; D: NA; V: TRBV7-2; DNA: TGTGCCAGCAGCTTTTTAGGGAGGATGAACACTGAAGCTTTCTTT; CDR3: CASSFLGRMNTEAFF
J: TRBJ2-2; size: NA; D: NA; V: TRBV20-1; DNA: TGCAGTGCTAGTGGCGGCGGGGAGCTGTTTTTT; CDR3: CSASGGGELFF
J: TRBJ1-1; size: NA; D: NA; V: TRBV5-1; DNA: TGCGCCAGCAAGATCATCGAGAACACTGAAGCTTTCTTT; CDR3: CASKIIENTEAFF
J: TRBJ1-5; size: NA; D: NA; V: TRBV6-2/TRBV6-3; DNA: TGTGCCAGCCGACAGCGTCAGCCCCAGCATTTT; CDR3: CASRQRQPQHF